These 14 T cell receptor beta chains originate from one sample sequenced in a study of Ad26.COV2.S vaccination and SARS-CoV-2 variants. Only in-frame clones appear in the TCRdb table, and some are missing; sequencing was by immunoSEQ multiplex PCR. The sample yields roughly 420,000 clones, 88% seen once. The treatment here: approximately 18 received Ad26.COV2.S at low or high dose, single or two shots; five or six received placebo; per-sample allocation not given. Sampling was performed 63 days after the first vaccine or placebo injection. The sequencing here drew on peripheral blood, taken in a trial of Ad26.COV2.S vaccine versus placebo. Source of these receptors: a person between 18 and 65 years old who received the Ad26.COV2.S COVID-19 vaccine or a placebo.

This clone is a singleton in its sample. The rearrangement links TRBV6-1 to TRBJ2-1; 11 bases agree with TRBD2. The CDR3 totals 15 residues. Germline lookup yields CDR1 MNHNS and CDR2 SASEGT. V shed 5 bases and J 5 bases; nucleotides not matched to a gene: 5. Written as DNA, the CDR3 is TGTGCCAGCAGTCTACTAGCGGGGGCAGACAATGAGCAGTTCTTC. It is translated as CASSLLAGADNEQFF.

The chain uses TRBV29-1 and TRBJ2-5; D unresolved. The CDR3 spans 12 residues. Per germline, CDR1 SQVTM and CDR2 ANQGSEA. V was shortened by 5 bases and J by 1 base, with 8 bases between the two germline ends. CDR3 in DNA: TGCAGCGTTCCGGGCCCCCAAGAGACCCAGTACTTC. Its protein is CSVPGPQETQYF.

Of note for this clone: Other DNA sequences from this sample encode an identical CDR3 as well. CDR3 nucleotide sequence: TGTGCCAGCAGCCAAGCTCAGGGATATGGCTACACCTTC. Protein: CASSQAQGYGYTF. The chain recombines TRBV3-1 (or the pseudogene TRBV3-2) with TRBJ1-2; tentative D call: TRBD1 (5 bases). This CDR3 has 13 residues. V was shortened by 1 base and J by 5 bases, with 8 bases between the two germline ends. Germline assignment: CDR1 LGHDT and CDR2 YNNKEL (reference sequence).

The chain uses TRBV28 and TRBJ1-1, with D uncertain. The length of the CDR3 is 13 residues. Trimming took 6 bases from V and 2 from J, leaving 10 bases between them. CDR1 MDHEN and CDR2 SYDVKM come from the germline V gene. CDR3 residues: CASRTTINTEAFF. CDR3 in DNA: TGTGCCAGCAGGACGACAATTAACACTGAAGCTTTCTTT.

The rearrangement joins TRBV7-6 to TRBJ2-2, with D unclear. The CDR3 spans 14 residues. V lost 7 bases and J 0 bases, leaving 9 bases between the germline ends. Per the germline V gene, CDR1 is SGHVS and CDR2 is FNYEAQ. In DNA form, the CDR3 reads TGTGCCAGCATGAGGCAGACGAACACCGGGGAGCTGTTTTTT. It codes for CASMRQTNTGELFF.

Here the CDR3 reads CASSPLSTSGAPRTQYF. CDR3 nucleotides: TGCGCCAGCAGCCCCCTGTCGACTAGCGGGGCCCCCCGGACCCAGTACTTC. The V gene is TRBV5-1, the J gene TRBJ2-5, with 11 bases identical to TRBD2. Germline-derived CDR1 and CDR2 are SGHRS and YFSETQ. The CDR3 consists of 17 residues. The ends lost 4 bases at V and 7 bases at J; junction bases unmatched: 15.

This clone appeared a few times. Within the sample, other DNA sequences also encode this same CDR3. V gene TRBV6-5 combines with J gene TRBJ1-1; perhaps TRBD1 as D (5 bases). Germline assignment: CDR1 MNHEY and CDR2 SVGAGI. The CDR3 spans 14 residues. The V gene lost 2 bases and the J gene lost 1 base, with 8 bases spanning the gap. CDR3 in DNA: TGTGCCAGCAGTTACGTTGGGGCGAACACTGAAGCTTTCTTT. Amino acid sequence: CASSYVGANTEAFF.

The V gene is TRBV6-5, the J gene TRBJ1-5, with D hard to call. The CDR3 contains 14 residues. With 5 bases removed from V and 2 bases from J, the gap between germline ends came to 10 bases. CDR1 and CDR2 (germline): MNHEY, SVGAGI. CDR3 bases: TGTGCCAGCAGTCATAGGGAGGGCAATCAGCCCCAGCATTTT. It is translated as CASSHREGNQPQHF.

Comment on this clone: Additional DNA sequences in this sample encode the identical CDR3. The rearrangement links TRBV9 to TRBJ1-2, with 7 bases fitting TRBD1. The CDR3 loop spans 13 amino acids. Looked up from germline, CDR1 is SGDLS and CDR2 is YYNGEE. Unmatched junction bases numbered 1, after V lost 2 bases and J lost 3 bases. The CDR3 protein is CASSVGTDYGYTF. CDR3 in DNA: TGTGCCAGCAGCGTCGGGACAGACTATGGCTACACCTTC.

V gene TRBV5-6 combines with J gene TRBJ1-1, with D hard to call. Germline V gene lookup returns CDR1 SGHDT and CDR2 YYEEEE. The CDR3 length is 14 residues. V lost 2 bases, J lost 2 bases, and 10 bases lay in between. The CDR3, as DNA: TGTGCCAGCAGCTTTGAAATGTTAAACACTGAAGCTTTCTTT. It specifies CASSFEMLNTEAFF.

J is TRBJ2-5 and V is TRBV24-1, with D possibly being TRBD2 (6 bases). The CDR3 spans 15 residues. Germline lookup yields CDR1 KGHDR and CDR2 SFDVKD. The ends were cut back, 0 bases at V and 4 bases at J, with 11 bases in the middle. The CDR3 DNA reads TGTGCCACCAGTGATTTGGCGGGGCCCGGAGAGACCCAGTACTTC. This gives the protein CATSDLAGPGETQYF.

The CDR3 region has the DNA TGTGCCAGCAGCTTAGGTCTCCCAACTAATGAAAAACTGTTTTTT. Amino acids: CASSLGLPTNEKLFF. The gene calls are TRBV7-9 and TRBJ1-4; no definite D call. CDR3 length: 15 amino acids. V was trimmed by 1 base and J by 0 bases, leaving 6 bases between them. Germline V gene sequence: CDR1 SEHNR, CDR2 FQNEAQ (reference sequence).

This chain joins TRBV5-5 and TRBJ1-3, with a possible D match to TRBD1 (5 bases). The V and J ends lost 4 bases and 0 bases respectively, with 5 bases between them. The CDR3 is made up of 13 amino acids. Germline lookup yields CDR1 SGHKS and CDR2 YYEKEE (reference sequence). In DNA, the CDR3 is TGTGCCAGCAGCGGACACTCTGGAAACACCATATATTTT. Amino acids: CASSGHSGNTIYF.

This CDR3 reads CASSPPGPITYEQYF. The CDR3 nucleotides read TGTGCCAGCAGCCCCCCAGGACCGATCACCTACGAGCAGTACTTC. The chain links TRBV28 to TRBJ2-7; no definite D call. Germline lookup yields CDR1 MDHEN and CDR2 SYDVKM. CDR3 length equals 15 residues. Trimming shortened V by 6 bases and J by 2 bases, and 17 bases separated the two germline ends.